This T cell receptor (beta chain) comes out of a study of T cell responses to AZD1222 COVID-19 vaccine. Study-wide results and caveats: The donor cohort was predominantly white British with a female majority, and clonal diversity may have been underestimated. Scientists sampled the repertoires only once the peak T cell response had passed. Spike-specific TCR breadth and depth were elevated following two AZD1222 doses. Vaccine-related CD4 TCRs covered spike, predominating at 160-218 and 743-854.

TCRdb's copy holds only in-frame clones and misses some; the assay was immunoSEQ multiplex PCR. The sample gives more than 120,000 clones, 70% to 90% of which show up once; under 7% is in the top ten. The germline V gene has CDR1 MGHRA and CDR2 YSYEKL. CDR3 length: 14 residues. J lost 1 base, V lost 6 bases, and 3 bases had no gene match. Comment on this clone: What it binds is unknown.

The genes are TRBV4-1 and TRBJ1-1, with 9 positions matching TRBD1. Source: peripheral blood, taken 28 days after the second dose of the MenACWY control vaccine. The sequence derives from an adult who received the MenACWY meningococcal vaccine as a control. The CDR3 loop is CASRGDRANTEAFF. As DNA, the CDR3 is TGCGCCAGCAGAGGGGACAGGGCGAACACTGAAGCTTTCTTT.